This T cell receptor (beta chain) was recorded in a study of blood T cell repertoires in COVID-19. Study context: Collection of acute and convalescent COVID-19 samples took place in the United States, Italy and Spain. Sources were T cells, B-cell-depleted T cells, or PBMCs; the material itself was cDNA or gDNA.

The CDR3 is 18 amino acids. Germline V lookup: CDR1 SGHNT, CDR2 YYREEE (reference sequence). Deletions cut 3 bases from V and 0 bases from J, with 21 bases between. The data were produced by immunoSEQ multiplex PCR, yet TCRdb's version contains in-frame clones alone and is incomplete. The data show approximately 240,000 clones, roughly 80% seen once. This clone is a singleton in its sample. This receptor was taken from a woman aged 60-75 years who had recovered from COVID-19. J is TRBJ1-1 and V is TRBV5-4; weak D call: TRBD1 (6 bases). Sequenced sample: peripheral blood. CDR3 sequence: CASSSPLLWGRMNTEAFF. CDR3 in DNA: TGTGCCAGCAGCTCCCCGCTTTTGTGGGGGCGGATGAACACTGAAGCTTTCTTT. Using reference TRBV5-4 and TRBJ1-1 for the parts outside the CDR3, the full variable domain is ETGVTQSPTHLIKTRGQQVTLRCSSQSGHNTVSWYQQALGQGPQFIFQYYREEENGRGNFPPRFSGLQFPNYSSELNVNALELDDSALYLCASSSPLLWGRMNTEAFFGQGTRLTVV.